This T cell receptor (beta chain) was sequenced during a study of blood T cells in healthy people across ages. A sample-barcoded 5' primer and a J-beta primer mix were used in a second PCR of about 6 to 12 cycles. Each CDR3 protein gets one entry after TCRdb re-called the 5' RACE reads with MiXCR. Of 800,000 to 950,000 distinct CDR3 sequences listed, around 29% were seen once; the top ten hold roughly a tenth. This clonotype was seen only a few times. Its antigen is not identified. CDR1 and CDR2 (germline): KGHSH, LQKENI. The ends lost 3 bases at V and 6 bases at J; junction bases unmatched: 11. This CDR3 is 16 amino acids long. Points from the study as a whole: Estimated diversity, derived from one million T cells, was regarded as an underestimate.

This sample also belongs to another study, concerning T cells of mothers and their children.

Sequencing was done on a sample of blood. This rearrangement joins TRBV18 to TRBJ1-2; 9 bases map to TRBD1. This TCR was recovered from a woman aged 35 to 49 in good health. For the CDR3, the DNA is TGTGCCAGCTCACCGGAAGACAGGGGGAAACGAGATGGCTACACCTTC. This translates into CASSPEDRGKRDGYTF.